The 21 T cell receptor beta chains in this list originate from one sample, sequenced in a study of neurological immune-mediated disorders. MiXCR, run by TCRdb on the 5' RACE reads, gives a single entry per CDR3 protein. Of roughly 34,000 distinct CDR3 sequences listed, about 13% were seen once; the top ten hold approximately 2.3%. Time point specified: longitudinal time-point 2. Material for sequencing was PBMCs. These receptors were taken from a woman aged 40 to 50 in good health.

This clonotype was detected ten times or more. The genes are TRBV12-3 or TRBV12-4 and TRBJ1-1, with unresolved D. Trimming removed 11 bases at V and 0 bases at J, with 28 bases between. The CDR3 is 18 amino acids. The CDR3 DNA follows: TGTGCCTGCGTAGGGCAATTTGGCCTCAACCGATTGAACACTGAAGCTTTCTTT. Amino acids: CACVGQFGLNRLNTEAFF.

In this sample, this clonotype turned up many times. The V call is TRBV7-2, the J call TRBJ2-7; D is unclear. V lost 5 bases, J lost 6 bases, and 8 bases lay in between. The CDR3 runs 11 residues. Germline V CDR1 and CDR2: SGHTA, FQGNSA. The CDR3 loop is CASSPGPEQYF. For the CDR3, the DNA is TGTGCCAGCAGCCCCGGGCCCGAGCAGTACTTC.

This clonotype was observed many times. The rearrangement joins TRBV6-6 to TRBJ2-7, with D possibly TRBD2 on 6 matching bases. Germline V lookup: CDR1 MNHNY, CDR2 SVGAGI (reference sequence). The CDR3 runs to 13 residues. With 5 bases removed from V and 3 bases from J, the gap between germline ends came to 11 bases. CDR3 sequence reads: CASSTPDYYEQYF. CDR3 coding DNA: TGTGCCAGCAGTACCCCGGACTACTACGAGCAGTACTTC.

The chain uses TRBV5-1 and TRBJ2-7; 9 bases align to TRBD2. J gave up 4 bases and V 1 base, and 6 bases lay outside the gene matches. CDR1 is SGHRS and CDR2 is YFSETQ in the germline V gene. The CDR3 extends over 15 amino acids. CDR3 amino acids: CASSLQTSGKYEQYF. In DNA, the CDR3 is TGCGCCAGCAGCTTGCAGACTAGCGGCAAGTACGAGCAGTACTTC.

This clonotype came up many times. One junction end does not reproduce the germline sequence, and a read error may be involved. The V call is TRBV10-3, the J call TRBJ2-1, with 7 bases matching TRBD1. Germline V gene data show CDR1 as ENHRY and CDR2 as SYGVKD. This CDR3 region has 14 residues. The CDR3 sequence: CAIREWTGDNEQFF. The DNA of the CDR3 is TGTGCCATCAGAGAGTGGACAGGAGATAATGAGCAGTTCTTC.

This clonotype was recorded many times. This chain links TRBV7-2 with TRBJ2-5, with D uncertain. CDR1 and CDR2 (germline): SGHTA, FQGNSA. CDR3 length: 16 residues. V lost 1 base, J lost 1 base, and 13 bases lay in between. Here the CDR3 DNA reads TGTGCCAGCAGCTTAGTCTCGTCCGGGCTCCAAGAGACCCAGTACTTC. Amino acid sequence: CASSLVSSGLQETQYF.

Comment on this clonotype: The CDR3 does not close with the conserved phenylalanine or tryptophan, likely indicating a read error. The V gene is TRBV25-1, the J gene TRBJ2-3, with a tentative D call TRBD2 (6 bases). Germline lookup yields CDR1 MGHDK and CDR2 SYGVNS. The ends were cut back, 6 bases at V and 12 bases at J, with 25 bases in the middle. This CDR3 is built from 15 residues. CDR3 sequence (DNA): TGTGCCAGCAGCTTAACCTTAGCGGTGGGGGGTACACAGTATCTT. This codes for CASSLTLAVGGTQYL.

This clonotype was picked up many times. In DNA form, the CDR3 reads TGCAGTGCTCAAGACGGACAGGGGTTAAGGCAGCCCCAGCATTTT. It yields the protein CSAQDGQGLRQPQHF. The chain combines TRBV20-1 with TRBJ1-5, with TRBD1 identical over 9 bases. V was pared by 5 bases and J by 7 bases, with 12 bases of the junction left unmatched. Germline loops: CDR1 DFQATT, CDR2 SNEGSKA (reference sequence). The CDR3 contains 15 residues.

This clonotype was counted many times. The rearrangement joins TRBV14 to TRBJ2-7; tentatively, D is TRBD1 or TRBD2 (5 bases each). Germline V lookup: CDR1 SGHDN, CDR2 FVKESK. V was shortened by 4 bases and J by 2 bases, with 15 bases between the two germline ends. The CDR3 extends over 15 amino acids. The CDR3 DNA follows: TGTGCCAGCAGCCCTGACGAGGGGTCCCCCTACGAGCAGTACTTC. As protein: CASSPDEGSPYEQYF.

This clonotype showed up many times. This chain uses TRBV4-2 with TRBJ2-4; D might be TRBD1 or TRBD2, each matching 5 bases. The germline CDR1 and CDR2 sequences are LGHNA and YNFKEQ. This CDR3 is 15 amino acids long. V was cut by 0 bases and J by 8 bases, with 14 bases left in between. The CDR3 DNA follows: TGTGCCAGCAGCCAAGATGGGGCTGAGGGAGACATTCAGTACTTC. Amino acids: CASSQDGAEGDIQYF.

The J gene is TRBJ1-1, the V gene TRBV29-1; D perhaps matches TRBD1 (5 bases). The CDR3 is 12 amino acids. Trimming cost V 7 bases and J 6 bases, with 15 bases left between them. Germline V gene data show CDR1 as SQVTM and CDR2 as ANQGSEA. For the CDR3, the DNA is TGCAGCGCCTTGTCGTTAGGGGCTGAAGCTTTCTTT. Translation: CSALSLGAEAFF. Supplemented by reference TRBV29-1 and TRBJ1-1, the full variable domain reads SAVISQKPSRDICQRGTSLTIQCQVDSQVTMMFWYRQQPGQSLTLIATANQGSEATYESGFVIDKFPISRPNLTFSTLTVSNMSPEDSSIYLCSALSLGAEAFFGQGTRLTVV.

In this sample, this clonotype turned up many times. The gene calls are TRBV6-1 and TRBJ2-7; D may be TRBD1 or TRBD2 (5 bases each). The CDR3 is 13 residues long. Trimming left V 6 bases short and J 4 bases short, with 13 bases between. Germline CDR1 MNHNS, CDR2 SASEGT. Here the CDR3 DNA reads TGTGCCAGCAGGGGACCGGGAACGTACGAGCAGTACTTC. Protein sequence: CASRGPGTYEQYF.

This clonotype was found many times. The CDR3 DNA sequence: TGTGCCAGCAGTTTTGAGGGGTCTAACTATGGCTACACCTTC. It is translated as CASSFEGSNYGYTF. V usage is TRBV12-3 or TRBV12-4 and J usage is TRBJ1-2; a possible D gene is TRBD1 (5 bases). Trimming cost V 3 bases and J 0 bases, with 8 bases left between them. This CDR3 has 14 amino acids.

This clonotype counts as medium-sized. This chain joins TRBV24-1 and TRBJ2-5; either TRBD1 or TRBD2 may fit D (7 bases each). The CDR3 covers 14 residues. Germline lookup yields CDR1 KGHDR and CDR2 SFDVKD. Between the trimmed V and J ends, which lost 5 bases and 7 bases, there was a span of 16 bases. The CDR3 here is CATSGNTGEGTQYF. The CDR3, as DNA: TGTGCCACCAGTGGAAACACAGGGGAGGGGACCCAGTACTTC.

This clonotype occurred many times. This chain joins TRBV6-2 or TRBV6-3 and TRBJ1-2; D remains unclear. The germline V gene encodes CDR1 MNHEY and CDR2 SVGEGT. V lost 2 bases and J 6 bases, leaving 7 bases between the germline ends. The CDR3 totals 12 residues. CDR3: CASSYMGHGYTF. CDR3 sequence (DNA): TGTGCCAGCAGTTACATGGGTCATGGCTACACCTTC.

This clonotype is classed as medium-sized (0.01 to 0.1%). This chain connects TRBV12-3 or TRBV12-4 to TRBJ1-1, with D unresolved. Trimming cost V 5 bases and J 5 bases, with 15 bases left between them. The CDR3 covers 14 residues. The CDR3 DNA sequence: TGTGCCAGCAGTCGAGAGGCAACCAGTACTGAAGCTTTCTTT. Protein: CASSREATSTEAFF.

This clonotype appeared many times. The chain has TRBV18 and TRBJ1-5; no clear D gene. The CDR3 has 13 residues. The germline gives CDR1 KGHSH, CDR2 LQKENI. V was trimmed by 4 bases and J by 1 base, leaving 5 bases between them. The CDR3 spells CASSLWSNQPQHF. As DNA, the CDR3 is TGTGCCAGCTCACTCTGGAGCAATCAGCCCCAGCATTTT. The full variable domain, rest sourced from reference TRBV18 and TRBJ1-5, is NAGVMQNPRHLVRRRGQEARLRCSPMKGHSHVYWYRQLPEEGLKFMVYLQKENIIDESGMPKERFSAEFPKEGPSILRIQQVVRGDSAAYFCASSLWSNQPQHFGDGTRLSIL.

By share, this clonotype counts as medium-sized. V gene TRBV5-1 combines with J gene TRBJ1-1; possible D gene TRBD1, 6 bases. Trimming took off 0 bases at V and 4 bases at J, with 19 bases between the two ends. The CDR3 sequence is 17 residues long. Germline CDR1 SGHRS, CDR2 YFSETQ. The CDR3 nucleotides read TGCGCCAGCAGCTTGGCCAGCGGGGGCCTCGGCAGCACTGAAGCTTTCTTT. Translation: CASSLASGGLGSTEAFF. Full variable domain (rest looked up from reference TRBV5-1 and TRBJ1-1): KAGVTQTPRYLIKTRGQQVTLSCSPISGHRSVSWYQQTPGQGLQFLFEYFSETQRNKGNFPGRFSGRQFSNSRSEMNVSTLELGDSALYLCASSLASGGLGSTEAFFGQGTRLTVV.

This clonotype has at least ten counts. J is TRBJ2-2 and V is TRBV29-1; D is perhaps TRBD2 (5 bases). CDR3 length: 13 residues. Between the trimmed V and J ends, which lost 4 bases and 6 bases, there was a span of 12 bases. Germline V lookup: CDR1 SQVTM, CDR2 ANQGSEA. This CDR3 is CSVVTAGAGELFF. The CDR3 bases are TGCAGCGTTGTCACAGCCGGGGCCGGGGAGCTGTTTTTT.

This clonotype was recorded many times. The V gene is TRBV4-1, the J gene TRBJ1-2; no clear D gene. The V gene lost 8 bases and the J gene lost 4 bases, with 5 bases spanning the gap. Germline assignment: CDR1 MGHRA and CDR2 YSYEKL. The CDR3 contains 10 residues. In nucleotides, the CDR3 is TGCGCCAGCTGGATCTATGGCTACACCTTC. This encodes CASWIYGYTF.

This clonotype showed up many times. CDR3 nucleotide sequence: TGTGCCAGCAGCGAGGGGGCAGGGGGAGGCGAGCAGTACTTC. It translates to CASSEGAGGGEQYF. This rearrangement joins TRBV9 to TRBJ2-7; D may be TRBD1 (7 bases). Trimming took off 3 bases at V and 6 bases at J, with 16 bases between the two ends. Germline values: CDR1 SGDLS, CDR2 YYNGEE. CDR3 length: 14 amino acids.